Listed below are T cell receptor beta chains from one sample, sequenced in a study of identical twins. TCRdb used MiXCR to reprocess the 5' RACE reads, holding one entry per CDR3 protein. Found here are around 340,000 distinct CDR3 sequences, approximately 13% of them singletons; the top ten hold approximately 7.9%. These data also formed part of another study, on yellow fever vaccine responses in identical twins.

What was sequenced was CD8+ T cells sorted from blood. The receptors here all came from a woman under 30 in good health. CDR3s include the opening cysteine and the closing phenylalanine or tryptophan. Each record gives: CDR3 protein, CDR3 DNA, J gene, V gene, D gene, clone size. A D gene is named only where the DNA matches it firmly. Some rows mark clone size as missing; the rest say once, few, many or name a class of expanded clone.

CASSEGQGYSPLHF | TGTGCCAGCAGCGAGGGACAGGGTTATTCACCCCTCCACTTT | TRBJ1-6 | TRBV9 | TRBD1 | -
CASSLEEGFGTEAFF | TGCGCCAGCAGCTTGGAAGAGGGATTCGGCACTGAAGCTTTCTTT | TRBJ1-1 | TRBV5-1 | - | -
CASSSTPTEAFF | TGTGCCAGCAGCTCGACCCCCACTGAAGCTTTCTTT | TRBJ1-1 | TRBV7-9 | - | many
CASSEWGWSGSQTDTQYF | TGTGCCAGCAGTGAATGGGGATGGAGCGGGAGTCAAACAGATACGCAGTATTTT | TRBJ2-3 | TRBV6-1 | TRBD2 | few
CASLGRYNEQFF | TGTGCCAGCTTGGGACGGTACAATGAGCAGTTCTTC | TRBJ2-1 | TRBV2 | - | -
CSADTAGAPVGEQFF | TGCAGTGCTGATACCGCGGGAGCCCCAGTGGGTGAGCAGTTCTTC | TRBJ2-1 | TRBV20-1 | TRBD2 | -
CASSQDLDDRWKIEKLFF | TGTGCCAGCAGCCAAGATTTAGATGACAGGTGGAAGATTGAAAAACTGTTTTTT | TRBJ1-4 | TRBV4-2 | - | few
CASRGFDSGANVLTF | TGTGCCAGCAGGGGGTTCGACTCTGGGGCCAACGTCCTGACTTTC | TRBJ2-6 | TRBV2 | - | few
CASSILASAETQYF | TGTGCCAGCAGCATCCTCGCGAGCGCGGAGACCCAGTACTTC | TRBJ2-5 | TRBV7-9 | - | -
CSVDQGDSYTF | TGCAGCGTTGACCAAGGAGACAGCTACACCTTC | TRBJ1-2 | TRBV29-1 | - | -
CASSHPGQGIYNEQFF | TGTGCCAGCAGTCATCCGGGACAGGGCATTTACAATGAGCAGTTCTTC | TRBJ2-1 | TRBV12-3/TRBV12-4 | TRBD1 | many
CASSVSEIPSYNEQFF | TGTGCCAGCAGTGTGTCGGAGATCCCTTCCTACAATGAGCAGTTCTTC | TRBJ2-1 | TRBV6-1 | - | -
CASSFPSSDIQHF | TGTGCCAGCAGCTTTCCCTCATCGGACATTCAGCACTTC | TRBJ2-4 | TRBV11-3 | - | once
CASSQSGQAGQPQHF | TGTGCCAGCAGCCAATCGGGACAGGCGGGGCAGCCCCAGCATTTT | TRBJ1-5 | TRBV16 | TRBD1 | few
CSARDRARTGETQYF | TGCAGTGCTAGAGATCGGGCAAGGACGGGGGAGACCCAGTACTTC | TRBJ2-5 | TRBV20-1 | - | few
CAKIEQRGRDNEQFF | TGTGCCAAAATCGAACAGAGGGGGCGCGACAATGAGCAGTTCTTC | TRBJ2-1 | TRBV25-1 | TRBD1 | -